This T cell receptor (beta chain) was recovered during a study of response to subunit inactivated influenza vaccine. Study outcomes and limitations: A suggestion made by the authors is that each seasonal influenza vaccination recruits few new T cells.

Remarks on this clonotype: Antigen: not known.

The V gene lost 8 bases and the J gene lost 2 bases, with 13 bases spanning the gap. CDR1 and CDR2 (germline): GTSNPN, SVGIG (reference sequence). This CDR3 is built from 12 residues. TCRdb analysed the RT-PCR reads with MiXCR anew, one entry per CDR3 protein. This table has around 520,000 distinct CDR3 sequences, less than 30% appearing once. The chain combines TRBV30 with TRBJ2-7; D is possibly TRBD2 (7 bases). Source: CD4+ T cells sorted from PBMCs, taken less than 6 days after vaccination. The source of this sequence is a man aged 50-60 years who received an inactivated influenza vaccine. The CDR3, as DNA: TGTGCCGGGGGGGCAGGTACCTACGAGCAGTACTTC. Its translation: CAGGAGTYEQYF.